Following are 16 T cell receptor beta chains from one sample sequenced in a study of T cells in Graves' hyperthyroidism and ophthalmopathy. The investigators amplified TCR beta CDR3 regions from RNA transcripts. An initial round of RT-PCR targeting the TCR CDR3 relied on the HTBI primer set. Using its own MiXCR run on the multiplex PCR reads, TCRdb lists one record per CDR3 protein. This table holds 600,000 to 700,000 distinct CDR3 sequences, roughly 15% found once. Sequencing used blood. These receptors all come from a woman aged 40 to 50 with Graves' ophthalmopathy.

The rearrangement links TRBV12-3 or TRBV12-4 to TRBJ1-1, with D possibly matching TRBD1 (6 bases). CDR3 length equals 17 residues. V was clipped by 2 bases and J by 6 bases, with 22 bases between them. The CDR3 DNA reads as TGTGCCAGCAGTTTAAGGGGGACGTCCAACGCAAGGGCTGAAGCTTTCTTT. Translating it yields CASSLRGTSNARAEAFF.

This clonotype was recorded many times. This chain joins TRBV12-3 or TRBV12-4 and TRBJ2-2; D is ambiguous. The CDR3 is 13 residues long. V was clipped by 2 bases and J by 6 bases, with 7 bases between them. CDR3 amino acids: CASSLLHPGELFF. CDR3 coding DNA: TGTGCCAGCAGTTTACTCCACCCCGGGGAGCTGTTTTTT.

This clonotype turned up a few times. This sequence joins TRBV7-9 and TRBJ2-2; TRBD1 might be the D (5 bases). Trimming stripped 4 bases from V and 7 bases from J, with 10 bases between. CDR1 and CDR2 (germline): SEHNR, FQNEAQ (reference sequence). The CDR3 spans 13 residues. The CDR3 nucleotides are TGTGCCAGCAGCTCGCAGGGTGGCGGGGAGCTGTTTTTT. This codes for CASSSQGGGELFF.

In this sample, this clonotype turned up a few times. The chain couples TRBV3-1 to TRBJ1-5; D is unresolved. CDR1 and CDR2 (germline): LGHDT, YNNKEL (reference sequence). Trimming took off 3 bases at V and 5 bases at J, with 8 bases between the two ends. The CDR3 totals 13 residues. The CDR3 sequence is CASSQFPHQPQHF. The CDR3 DNA sequence: TGTGCCAGCAGCCAGTTCCCCCATCAGCCCCAGCATTTT.

V is TRBV28 and J is TRBJ1-5; unclear D gene. Germline V gene lookup returns CDR1 MDHEN and CDR2 SYDVKM. The ends were cut back, 2 bases at V and 6 bases at J, with 8 bases in the middle. The CDR3 sequence is 13 residues long. The CDR3 spells CASSLMWVQPQHF. The CDR3 bases are TGTGCCAGCAGTTTAATGTGGGTTCAGCCCCAGCATTTT.

This clonotype has ten or more counts. The chain is built from TRBV11-2 and TRBJ2-7; D is undetermined. Germline V CDR1 and CDR2: SGHAT, FQNNGV. The CDR3 covers 14 residues. Trimming removed 0 bases from V and 2 bases from J, with 8 bases in between. Written as DNA, the CDR3 is TGTGCCAGCAGCTTAGACCATGGGACCTACGAGCAGTACTTC. This sequence encodes CASSLDHGTYEQYF.

The chain combines TRBV9 with TRBJ1-1; no firm D call. Between the trimmed V and J ends, which lost 1 base and 5 bases, there was a span of 12 bases. Germline loops: CDR1 SGDLS, CDR2 YYNGEE. CDR3 length: 14 residues. CDR3 region: CASSVISVGTEAFF. The CDR3 DNA reads TGTGCCAGCAGCGTAATTAGCGTCGGGACTGAAGCTTTCTTT.

The chain couples TRBV7-2 to TRBJ2-5; D might be TRBD1 or TRBD2, each matching 5 bases. The germline V gene has CDR1 SGHTA and CDR2 FQGNSA. Trimming stripped 3 bases from V and 2 bases from J, with 13 bases between. This CDR3 region has 15 residues. The CDR3, as DNA: TGTGCCAGCAGCTTCCAAGGGGAGCGGCAAGAGACCCAGTACTTC. Translated, it gives CASSFQGERQETQYF.

This clonotype was detected many times. The J gene is TRBJ2-7, the V gene TRBV11-2, with a tentative D call TRBD1 (6 bases). The CDR3 sequence is 14 residues long. Trimming removed 5 bases from V and 6 bases from J, with 17 bases in between. CDR1 is SGHAT, CDR2 FQNNGV, per germline. In DNA, the CDR3 is TGTGCCAGCAGCGGTAACAGGGCTTGGGGCGAGCAGTACTTC. Translation: CASSGNRAWGEQYF.

This clonotype came up many times. The V gene is TRBV27, the J gene TRBJ1-2, with 7 bases aligning to TRBD1. The trim removed 5 bases at V and 7 bases at J, leaving 13 bases unmatched. From germline, CDR1 is MNHEY and CDR2 SMNVEV (reference sequence). This CDR3 region has 15 residues. The chain's CDR3 is CASSLTRQGLAGYTF. CDR3 sequence (DNA): TGTGCCAGCAGTCTAACCCGACAGGGCTTAGCTGGCTACACCTTC.

This clonotype was observed many times. The chain links TRBV5-1 to TRBJ2-7; 8 bases align to TRBD2. CDR3 size: 16 residues. Germline CDR1 and CDR2: SGHRS and YFSETQ. The V and J ends lost 4 bases and 1 base, in that order; junction bases with no gene match: 10. The CDR3, as DNA: TGCGCCAGCAGCCCAGGTAGTAGCGGGACTTCCTACGAGCAGTACTTC. Translating gives CASSPGSSGTSYEQYF.

This clonotype has at least ten counts. V and J are TRBV9 and TRBJ2-5; 8 bases fit TRBD2. Germline CDR1 is SGDLS and CDR2 is YYNGEE. This CDR3 has 16 residues. Trimming at V came to 0 bases and at J to 1 base, leaving 5 bases not matched to a gene. The CDR3 coding sequence is TGTGCCAGCAGCGTAGGGGGAGCGGGAGTCCAAGAGACCCAGTACTTC. Translating it yields CASSVGGAGVQETQYF.

This clonotype was seen many times. The V and J genes are TRBV12-3 or TRBV12-4 and TRBJ2-2, with a tentative D call TRBD1 (5 bases). The CDR3 spans 12 residues. The germline V and J ends were trimmed by 4 bases and 8 bases, with 8 bases remaining between them. The CDR3 is CASSYYRGELFF. CDR3 DNA sequence: TGTGCCAGCAGTTACTACAGGGGGGAGCTGTTTTTT.

The sample holds many counts of this clonotype. The CDR3 loop is CAGATANQPQHF. The CDR3 DNA reads TGTGCCGGCGCCACAGCAAATCAGCCCCAGCATTTT. The chain couples TRBV28 to TRBJ1-5; D is undetermined. V lost 11 bases, J lost 4 bases, and 12 bases lay in between. Looked up from germline, CDR1 is MDHEN and CDR2 is SYDVKM. The CDR3 has 12 residues.

This clonotype appeared a few times. The chain couples TRBV28 to TRBJ1-3, with D tentatively TRBD1 (6 bases). This CDR3 comprises 15 residues. Trimming cost V 5 bases and J 3 bases, with 14 bases left between them. Germline lookup yields CDR1 MDHEN and CDR2 SYDVKM. Here the CDR3 DNA reads TGTGCCAGCAGTGGGGGGCCGGGGCTTGGAAACACCATATATTTT. Residues: CASSGGPGLGNTIYF.

The V gene is TRBV5-6, the J gene TRBJ2-5; TRBD2 matches 9 bases. V lost 1 base, J lost 5 bases, and 9 bases stayed unmatched. The CDR3 is 16 amino acids. The germline V gene has CDR1 SGHDT and CDR2 YYEEEE. CDR3 in amino acids: CASSLWGSGSSETQYF. DNA for the CDR3: TGTGCCAGCAGCTTGTGGGGTAGCGGGAGTTCGGAGACCCAGTACTTC.